The clone carrying this T cell receptor beta chain was counted a few times. The antigen is not known. The data belong to a study of CD8+CD57+ T cells in acquired aplastic anemia. General observations from the study: Over 25 CD8+ CDR3 sequences occurred in both the patients and the controls.

Template material for TCR beta VDJ and CDR3 profiling consisted of genomic DNA. TCRdb independently ran MiXCR on the reads; one entry per CDR3 protein. The sample includes around 130,000 distinct CDR3 sequences, over 55% of them seen just once. The CDR3 runs 14 residues. Germline values: CDR1 MNHEY, CDR2 SMNVEV (reference sequence). V gave up 4 bases and J gave up 6 bases; unmatched junction bases: 6. Those patients picked for sequencing had displayed CD8+CD57+ cell expansion on flow cytometry. Material: sorted CD4+, CD8+, or CD8+CD57+ T cells (not recorded which) from PBMCs. This clonotype was obtained from a human donor with aplastic anemia. The chain carries TRBV27 and TRBJ2-1; 7 bases map to TRBD2. CDR3 sequence reads: CASSSGGGVNEQFF. The CDR3 DNA is TGTGCCAGCAGTTCGGGCGGGGGAGTCAATGAGCAGTTCTTC.